This T cell receptor (beta chain) comes out of a study of breast tumors, draining lymph nodes, adjacent tissues. General observations from the study: The data were judged consistent with most tumor T cells coming from lymph node and expanding in tumor. That most tumor T cells come from lymph nodes remained unproven.

Breast cancer patients provided tissue from their axillary draining lymph nodes. The CDR3 has 15 amino acids. Germline values: CDR1 KGHDR, CDR2 SFDVKD. A note on this clonotype: The antigen is undetermined. Mismatch with germline at one junction end may stem from a read error.

One entry per CDR3 protein, called by TCRdb with MiXCR from the multiplex PCR reads. This table holds about 140,000 distinct CDR3 sequences, approximately 29% found once. The specimen was axillary lymph node tissue. The receptor comes from a female donor with breast cancer. Some clones in this sample may be carry-over from other donors' samples. The chain is built from TRBV24-1 and TRBJ2-7; 12 nucleotides agree with TRBD1. Here the CDR3 DNA reads TGTGCCGCCAGTGATCCGGGACAGGGGGCCCACGAGCAGCACTTC. As protein: CAASDPGQGAHEQHF.